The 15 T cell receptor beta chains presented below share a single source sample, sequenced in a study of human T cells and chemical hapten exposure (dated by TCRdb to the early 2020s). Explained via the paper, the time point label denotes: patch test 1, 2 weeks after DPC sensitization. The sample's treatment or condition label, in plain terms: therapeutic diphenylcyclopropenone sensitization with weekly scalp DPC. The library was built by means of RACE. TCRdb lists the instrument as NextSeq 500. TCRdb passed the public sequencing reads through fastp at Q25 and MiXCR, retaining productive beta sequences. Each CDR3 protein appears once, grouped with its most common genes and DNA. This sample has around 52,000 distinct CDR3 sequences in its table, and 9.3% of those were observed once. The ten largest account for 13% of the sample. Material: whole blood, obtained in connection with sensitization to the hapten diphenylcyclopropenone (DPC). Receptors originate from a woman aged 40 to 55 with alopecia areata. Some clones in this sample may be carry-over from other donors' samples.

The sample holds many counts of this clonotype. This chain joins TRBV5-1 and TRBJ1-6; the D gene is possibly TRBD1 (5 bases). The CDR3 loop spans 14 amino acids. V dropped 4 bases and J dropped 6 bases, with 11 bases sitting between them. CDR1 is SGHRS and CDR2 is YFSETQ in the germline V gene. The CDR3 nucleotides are TGCGCCAGCAGCCGGGACGGATCTAATTCACCCCTCCACTTT. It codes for CASSRDGSNSPLHF.

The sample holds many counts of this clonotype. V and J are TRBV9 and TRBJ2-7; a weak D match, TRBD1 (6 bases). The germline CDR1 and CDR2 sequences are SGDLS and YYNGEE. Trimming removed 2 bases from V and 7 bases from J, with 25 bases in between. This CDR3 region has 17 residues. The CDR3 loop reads CASSVLPVGQSRGEQYF. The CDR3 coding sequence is TGTGCCAGCAGCGTTCTACCCGTAGGACAGAGCCGGGGTGAGCAGTACTTC. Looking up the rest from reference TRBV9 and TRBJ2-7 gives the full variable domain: DSGVTQTPKHLITATGQRVTLRCSPRSGDLSVYWYQQSLDQGLQFLIQYYNGEERAKGNILERFSAQQFPDLHSELNLSSLELGDSALYFCASSVLPVGQSRGEQYFGPGTRLTVT.

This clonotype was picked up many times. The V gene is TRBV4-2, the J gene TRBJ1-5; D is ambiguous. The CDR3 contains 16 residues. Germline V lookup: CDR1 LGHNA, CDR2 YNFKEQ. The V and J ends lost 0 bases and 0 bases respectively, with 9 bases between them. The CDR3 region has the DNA TGTGCCAGCAGCCAAGACCGCCAGTCTAGCAATCAGCCCCAGCATTTT. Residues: CASSQDRQSSNQPQHF.

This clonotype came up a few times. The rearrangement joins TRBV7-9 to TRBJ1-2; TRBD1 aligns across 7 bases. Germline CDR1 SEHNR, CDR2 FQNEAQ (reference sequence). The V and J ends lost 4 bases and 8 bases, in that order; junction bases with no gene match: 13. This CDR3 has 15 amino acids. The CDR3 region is CASSSADRAGGGYTF. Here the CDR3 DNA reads TGTGCCAGCAGCTCCGCCGACAGGGCAGGAGGCGGCTACACCTTC.

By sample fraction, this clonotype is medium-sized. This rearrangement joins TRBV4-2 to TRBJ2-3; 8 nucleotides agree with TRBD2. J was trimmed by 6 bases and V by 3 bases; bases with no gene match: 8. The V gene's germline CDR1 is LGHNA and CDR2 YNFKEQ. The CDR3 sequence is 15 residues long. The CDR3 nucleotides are TGTGCCAGCAGCCACGAAGCGGGGGCCGCCGATACGCAGTATTTT. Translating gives CASSHEAGAADTQYF.

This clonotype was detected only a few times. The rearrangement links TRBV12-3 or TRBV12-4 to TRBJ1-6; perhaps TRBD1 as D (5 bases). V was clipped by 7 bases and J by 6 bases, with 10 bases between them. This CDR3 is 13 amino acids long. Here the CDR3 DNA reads TGTGCCAGCACCCGACAGACTAATTCACCCCTCCACTTT. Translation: CASTRQTNSPLHF.

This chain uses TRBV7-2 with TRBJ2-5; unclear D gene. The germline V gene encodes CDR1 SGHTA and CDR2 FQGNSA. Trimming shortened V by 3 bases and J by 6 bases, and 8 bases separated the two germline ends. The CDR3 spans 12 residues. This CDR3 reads CASSFNRQTQYF. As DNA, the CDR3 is TGTGCCAGCAGCTTTAATAGACAGACCCAGTACTTC.

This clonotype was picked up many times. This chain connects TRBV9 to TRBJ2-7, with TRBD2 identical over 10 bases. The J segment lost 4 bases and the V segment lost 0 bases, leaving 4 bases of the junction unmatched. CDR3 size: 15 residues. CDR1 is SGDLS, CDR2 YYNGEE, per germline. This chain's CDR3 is CASSVAASGSYEQYF. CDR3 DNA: TGTGCCAGCAGCGTAGCGGCTAGCGGGAGTTACGAGCAGTACTTC.

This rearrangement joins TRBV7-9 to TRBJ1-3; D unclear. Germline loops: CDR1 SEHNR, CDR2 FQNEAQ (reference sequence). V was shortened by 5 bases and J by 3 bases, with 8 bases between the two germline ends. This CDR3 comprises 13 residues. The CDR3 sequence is CASSAELGNTIYF. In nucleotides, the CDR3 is TGTGCCAGCAGCGCCGAGCTTGGAAACACCATATATTTT.

The CDR3 here is CASSLLQGAFF. CDR3 coding DNA: TGTGCCAGCAGCTTATTACAGGGAGCTTTCTTT. The chain recombines TRBV7-2 with TRBJ1-1; TRBD1 is a possible D gene (6 bases). The V and J ends lost 2 bases and 10 bases respectively, with 8 bases between them. The germline gives CDR1 SGHTA, CDR2 FQGNSA. The CDR3 sequence is 11 residues long.

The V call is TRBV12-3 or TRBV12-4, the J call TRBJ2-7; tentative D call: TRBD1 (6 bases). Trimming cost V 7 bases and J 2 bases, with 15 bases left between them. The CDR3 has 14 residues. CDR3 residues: CASTFSQGTYEQYF. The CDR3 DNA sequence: TGTGCCAGCACCTTTTCCCAGGGGACCTACGAGCAGTACTTC.

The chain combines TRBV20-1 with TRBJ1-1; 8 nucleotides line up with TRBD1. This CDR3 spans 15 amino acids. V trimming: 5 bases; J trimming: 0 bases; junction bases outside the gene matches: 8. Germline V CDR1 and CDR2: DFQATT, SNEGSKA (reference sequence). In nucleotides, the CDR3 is TGCAGTGCTCCGGACAGGGAAAATATGAACACTGAAGCTTTCTTT. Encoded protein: CSAPDRENMNTEAFF.

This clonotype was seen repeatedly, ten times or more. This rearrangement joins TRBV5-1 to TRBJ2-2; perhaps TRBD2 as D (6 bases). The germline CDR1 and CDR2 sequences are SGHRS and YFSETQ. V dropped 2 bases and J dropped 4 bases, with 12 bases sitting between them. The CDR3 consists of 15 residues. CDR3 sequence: CASSFRGFSTGELFF. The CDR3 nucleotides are TGCGCCAGCAGCTTTCGGGGGTTTTCCACCGGGGAGCTGTTTTTT.

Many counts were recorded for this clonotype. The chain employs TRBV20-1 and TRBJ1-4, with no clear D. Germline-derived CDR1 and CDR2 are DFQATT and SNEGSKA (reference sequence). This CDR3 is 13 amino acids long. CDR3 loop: CSANLATNEKLFF. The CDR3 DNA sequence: TGCAGCGCCAACCTTGCAACTAATGAAAAACTGTTTTTT.

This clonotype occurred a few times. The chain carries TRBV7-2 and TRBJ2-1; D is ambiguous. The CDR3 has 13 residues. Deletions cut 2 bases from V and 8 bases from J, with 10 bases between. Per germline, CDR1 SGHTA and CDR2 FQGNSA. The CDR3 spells CASSLLRVDEQFF. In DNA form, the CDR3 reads TGTGCCAGCAGCTTATTACGCGTGGATGAGCAGTTCTTC. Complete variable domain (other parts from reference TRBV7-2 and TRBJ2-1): GAGVSQSPSNKVTEKGKDVELRCDPISGHTALYWYRQSLGQGLEFLIYFQGNSAPDKSGLPSDRFSAERTGGSVSTLTIQRTQQEDSAVYLCASSLLRVDEQFFGPGTRLTVL.